These 30 T cell receptor beta chains originate from one sample sequenced in a study of response to subunit inactivated influenza vaccine. TCRdb independently ran MiXCR on the RT-PCR reads; one entry per CDR3 protein. The sample has 250,000 to 350,000 distinct CDR3 sequences; approximately 20% are singletons. The sample consisted of PBMCs from blood, taken approximately 20 months after vaccination. The source of these receptors is a man between 50 and 69 years old who received an inactivated influenza vaccine.

The chain carries TRBV7-9 and TRBJ1-1; D remains ambiguous. V was trimmed by 4 bases and J by 8 bases, leaving 11 bases between them. The CDR3 totals 12 residues. The germline gives CDR1 SEHNR, CDR2 FQNEAQ (reference sequence). CDR3 loop: CASSSGLEEAFF. CDR3 DNA: TGTGCCAGCAGCTCGGGTCTAGAGGAAGCTTTCTTT.

The chain employs TRBV10-3 and TRBJ2-7; 7 positions agree with TRBD1. Per germline, CDR1 ENHRY and CDR2 SYGVKD. This CDR3 has 14 residues. V dropped 6 bases and J dropped 5; count of bases not matched to a gene: 10. The CDR3 reads CAISITTGYNEQYF. The CDR3 DNA sequence: TGTGCCATCAGCATAACGACAGGGTACAACGAGCAGTACTTC.

The gene calls are TRBV6-1 and TRBJ1-4; D gene uncertain. V lost 2 bases to trimming and J lost 11 bases, with 15 bases between them. CDR3 length: 14 amino acids. Germline lookup yields CDR1 MNHNS and CDR2 SASEGT. The CDR3 nucleotides read TGTGCCAGCAGTGAACATTACGGGCAAAGGAAACTGTTTTTT. It codes for CASSEHYGQRKLFF.

The rearrangement joins TRBV11-3 to TRBJ2-2, with a possible D match to TRBD2 (6 bases). CDR1 is SGHNT, CDR2 YENEEA, per germline. V was trimmed by 0 bases and J by 9 bases, leaving 14 bases between them. There are 15 residues in the CDR3. The CDR3 DNA is TGTGCCAGCAGCTTAGATCGGGATACTAGCAGGGAGCTGTTTTTT. Residues: CASSLDRDTSRELFF. Supplemented by reference TRBV11-3 and TRBJ2-2, the full variable domain reads EAGVVQSPRYKIIEKKQPVAFWCNPISGHNTLYWYLQNLGQGPELLIRYENEEAVDDSQLPKDRFSAERLKGVDSTLKIQPAELGDSAVYLCASSLDRDTSRELFFGEGSRLTVL.

The chain recombines TRBV6-5 with TRBJ1-4; possible D gene TRBD1, 6 bases. Trimming pared 4 bases from V and 7 bases from J, leaving 16 bases between. This CDR3 spans 15 amino acids. Germline values: CDR1 MNHEY, CDR2 SVGAGI. CDR3 sequence reads: CASSFTGSAPEKLFF. Here the CDR3 DNA reads TGTGCCAGCAGTTTCACAGGGAGCGCTCCTGAAAAACTGTTTTTT.

This clonotype turned up a few times. V gene TRBV6-1 combines with J gene TRBJ1-4; D perhaps matches TRBD1 (6 bases). The germline V and J ends were trimmed by 5 bases and 4 bases, with 17 bases remaining between them. Germline CDR1 reads MNHNS; CDR2 reads SASEGT. This CDR3 has 16 residues. CDR3 residues: CASSRHTGRDNEKLFF. CDR3 nucleotide sequence: TGTGCCAGCAGTCGACACACAGGGCGGGATAATGAAAAACTGTTTTTT.

The CDR3 bases are TGTGCCAGCAGCTTTCCCATTCCCGGGGCCGTTCGGCACACTGAAGCTTTCTTT. Encoded protein: CASSFPIPGAVRHTEAFF. The rearrangement links TRBV11-2 to TRBJ1-1, with D tentatively TRBD1 (5 bases). This CDR3 is 18 amino acids long. The V end was cut by 3 bases, the J end by 3 bases, with 23 bases between. Germline-derived CDR1 and CDR2 are SGHAT and FQNNGV.

V is TRBV20-1 and J is TRBJ1-5; D not certain. Germline assignment: CDR1 DFQATT and CDR2 SNEGSKA (reference sequence). CDR3 length: 12 residues. Trimming took 2 bases from V and 5 from J, leaving 7 bases between them. CDR3 in amino acids: CSARLGDQPQHF. The CDR3, as DNA: TGCAGTGCTAGATTGGGAGATCAGCCCCAGCATTTT.

This clonotype was counted between two and nine times. The chain links TRBV9 to TRBJ2-1; possibly TRBD1 for D (5 bases). Germline CDR1 is SGDLS and CDR2 is YYNGEE. V lost 4 bases to trimming and J lost 3 bases, with 8 bases between them. The CDR3 length is 13 residues. The CDR3 coding sequence is TGTGCCAGCAGCCCAGGGTACTACAATGAGCAGTTCTTC. This encodes CASSPGYYNEQFF.

This chain links TRBV6-1 with TRBJ2-5, with D perhaps TRBD2 (6 bases). V lost 6 bases, J lost 10 bases, and 24 bases lay in between. From germline, CDR1 is MNHNS and CDR2 SASEGT. This CDR3 has 15 residues. CDR3 sequence: CASRPGTRRNDVQYF. The DNA of the CDR3 is TGTGCCAGCAGGCCCGGGACTCGACGAAATGATGTCCAGTACTTC.

In this sample, this clonotype turned up a few times. This sequence joins TRBV6-2 or TRBV6-3 and TRBJ1-6, with 7 bases identical to TRBD1. This CDR3 contains 16 residues. J gave up 7 bases and V 6 bases, and 12 bases lay outside the gene matches. The germline V gene encodes CDR1 MNHEY and CDR2 SVGEGT. In nucleotides, the CDR3 is TGTGCCAGCAGGCTAGGGACAGTCCTCGTGAATTCACCCCTCCACTTT. This gives the protein CASRLGTVLVNSPLHF.

The V gene is TRBV7-8, the J gene TRBJ2-2, with unresolved D. This CDR3 spans 16 amino acids. The V gene's germline CDR1 is SGHVS and CDR2 FQNEAQ. Trimming left V 0 bases short and J 3 bases short, with 11 bases between. CDR3 sequence reads: CASSLARPDYTGELFF. CDR3 nucleotides: TGTGCCAGCAGCTTAGCGAGGCCAGACTACACCGGGGAGCTGTTTTTT.

This clonotype was counted a few times. The rearrangement uses TRBV5-6 and TRBJ1-6; D call uncertain. The CDR3 loop spans 15 amino acids. The V and J ends lost 0 bases and 13 bases respectively, with 17 bases between them. CDR1 and CDR2 from the germline V gene are SGHDT and YYEEEE. For the CDR3, the DNA is TGTGCCAGCAGCTTGGGTCCGGGCCACAAAAGCCCCCTCCACTTT. Protein product: CASSLGPGHKSPLHF.

The J gene is TRBJ1-1, the V gene TRBV30, with a possible D match to TRBD1 (5 bases). This CDR3 spans 15 amino acids. Deletions cut 3 bases from V and 0 bases from J, with 14 bases between. Germline V CDR1 and CDR2: GTSNPN, SVGIG (reference sequence). In DNA form, the CDR3 reads TGTGCCTGGAGGTCAAGACAGATTATGAACACTGAAGCTTTCTTT. Translation gives CAWRSRQIMNTEAFF. The full variable domain, completed using reference TRBV30 and TRBJ1-1, is SQTIHQWPATLVQPVGSPLSLECTVEGTSNPNLYWYRQAAGRGLQLLFYSVGIGQISSEVPQNLSASRPQDRQFILSSKKLLLSDSGFYLCAWRSRQIMNTEAFFGQGTRLTVV.

CDR3 DNA: TGCAGCGTTGAGAGAGCCTATGGCTACACCTTC. Translated, it gives CSVERAYGYTF. The chain joins TRBV29-1 to TRBJ1-2; D is undetermined. Trimming left V 3 bases short and J 4 bases short, with 6 bases between. CDR3 length equals 11 residues. Germline V CDR1 and CDR2: SQVTM, ANQGSEA. The full variable domain, rest sourced from reference TRBV29-1 and TRBJ1-2, is SAVISQKPSRDICQRGTSLTIQCQVDSQVTMMFWYRQQPGQSLTLIATANQGSEATYESGFVIDKFPISRPNLTFSTLTVSNMSPEDSSIYLCSVERAYGYTFGSGTRLTVV.

This clonotype was seen a handful of times. V and J are TRBV5-1 and TRBJ1-1, with D possibly being TRBD1 (5 bases). The length of the CDR3 is 14 residues. With 1 base removed from V and 6 bases from J, the gap between germline ends came to 13 bases. CDR1 and CDR2 from the germline V gene are SGHRS and YFSETQ. CDR3 bases: TGCGCCAGCAGCTTGTTAGGAACGGGGGCTGAAGCTTTCTTT. It specifies CASSLLGTGAEAFF. The full variable domain, completed using reference TRBV5-1 and TRBJ1-1, is KAGVTQTPRYLIKTRGQQVTLSCSPISGHRSVSWYQQTPGQGLQFLFEYFSETQRNKGNFPGRFSGRQFSNSRSEMNVSTLELGDSALYLCASSLLGTGAEAFFGQGTRLTVV.

The chain has TRBV25-1 and TRBJ1-2; the match to TRBD1 covers 11 bases. The V and J ends lost 3 bases and 7 bases, in that order; junction bases with no gene match: 10. This CDR3 has 16 amino acids. The germline CDR1 and CDR2 sequences are MGHDK and SYGVNS. CDR3 DNA sequence: TGTGCCAGCAGTGACCGGACAGGGGGCCTGTCGAGTGGCTACACCTTC. It codes for CASSDRTGGLSSGYTF.

This clonotype has a handful of counts. This sequence joins TRBV20-1 and TRBJ2-1; 8 nucleotides agree with TRBD2. V shed 6 bases, J shed 6 bases, and the junction held 13 bases outside the gene matches. Germline V gene data show CDR1 as DFQATT and CDR2 as SNEGSKA (reference sequence). CDR3 length: 15 residues. CDR3 in amino acids: CSADAGLAGINEQFF. The CDR3 DNA reads as TGCAGTGCGGACGCCGGATTAGCGGGAATCAATGAGCAGTTCTTC.

The chain joins TRBV20-1 to TRBJ2-3, with a weak D call TRBD2 (6 bases). The CDR3 runs 15 residues. Trimming left V 0 bases short and J 6 bases short, with 16 bases between. In germline, CDR1 is DFQATT, CDR2 SNEGSKA (reference sequence). Here the CDR3 reads CSARDLGGGSDTQYF. The CDR3 coding sequence is TGCAGTGCTAGAGATCTCGGGGGAGGATCGGATACGCAGTATTTT.

This clonotype was recorded a few times. The rearrangement links TRBV4-1 to TRBJ1-2; D is unclear. Germline V gives CDR1 MGHRA, CDR2 YSYEKL. V lost 2 bases, J lost 10 bases, and 8 bases lay in between. The CDR3 has 11 residues. Here the CDR3 DNA reads TGCGCCAGCAGCCAATCCCGGGACTACACCTTC. Its translation is CASSQSRDYTF.

This chain links TRBV20-1 with TRBJ1-3; 12 bases are a match to TRBD1. The germline V gene has CDR1 DFQATT and CDR2 SNEGSKA (reference sequence). The CDR3 length is 19 residues. The V and J ends lost 6 bases and 2 bases, in that order; junction bases with no gene match: 17. DNA for the CDR3: TGCAGTGCCGCCCCTCCCTCCGGGACAGGGGGCGCGGCTGGAAACACCATATATTTT. Amino acid sequence: CSAAPPSGTGGAAGNTIYF.

This chain links TRBV4-3 with TRBJ1-1, with D unclear. This CDR3 is built from 13 residues. The germline CDR1 and CDR2 sequences are LGHNA and YSLEER. V lost 0 bases to trimming and J lost 5 bases, with 7 bases between them. The CDR3: CASSQDGWTEAFF. The DNA of the CDR3 is TGCGCCAGCAGCCAAGACGGTTGGACTGAAGCTTTCTTT.

This clonotype was recorded a few times. V usage is TRBV14 and J usage is TRBJ2-7, with unresolved D. Germline-derived CDR1 and CDR2 are SGHDN and FVKESK. The ends were cut back, 0 bases at V and 7 bases at J, with 13 bases in the middle. This CDR3 region has 14 residues. The CDR3 nucleotides are TGTGCCAGCAGCCAAGATGGGAACGCTAGAGAGCAGTACTTC. Its protein is CASSQDGNAREQYF. Filled out from reference TRBV14 and TRBJ2-7, the complete variable domain reads EAGVTQFPSHSVIEKGQTVTLRCDPISGHDNLYWYRRVMGKEIKFLLHFVKESKQDESGMPNNRFLAERTGGTYSTLKVQPAELEDSGVYFCASSQDGNAREQYFGPGTRLTVT.

V gene TRBV5-1 combines with J gene TRBJ1-3; D is ambiguous. The CDR3 extends over 16 amino acids. Trimming stripped 5 bases from V and 0 bases from J, with 15 bases between. Per germline, CDR1 SGHRS and CDR2 YFSETQ. The CDR3 protein is CASSPGELLSGNTIYF. The CDR3 DNA reads TGCGCCAGCAGTCCTGGGGAACTGCTCTCTGGAAACACCATATATTTT.

The chain uses TRBV29-1 and TRBJ2-3; 7 nucleotides match TRBD2. Germline CDR1 and CDR2: SQVTM and ANQGSEA. This CDR3 is built from 13 residues. Trimming took 7 bases from V and 2 from J; bases not matched to a gene: 6. CDR3 sequence (DNA): TGCAGCGCGCCAAAGCGGGACACAGATACGCAGTATTTT. Residues: CSAPKRDTDTQYF.

This clonotype has a handful of counts. The rearrangement links TRBV5-1 to TRBJ1-1; no clear D. The CDR3 totals 13 residues. Trimming cost V 4 bases and J 7 bases, with 14 bases left between them. The germline V gene encodes CDR1 SGHRS and CDR2 YFSETQ. DNA for the CDR3: TGCGCCAGCAGCCTATACACAAAAGATGAAGCTTTCTTT. Translation: CASSLYTKDEAFF.

The chain couples TRBV12-3 or TRBV12-4 to TRBJ2-7, with TRBD1 matching over 7 bases. The junction had 15 bases not matched to a gene; V was cut back by 6 bases and J by 7 bases. CDR3 size: 15 residues. The chain's CDR3 is CASSVRARGSGEQYF. The CDR3 coding sequence is TGTGCCAGCAGCGTAAGGGCCAGGGGGTCGGGGGAGCAGTACTTC.

This clonotype was seen ten or more times. CDR3 in amino acids: CASSIFGRMIPGANYGYTF. The DNA for the CDR3 is TGTGCCAGTAGTATCTTTGGTCGGATGATTCCCGGGGCAAACTATGGCTACACCTTC. This chain links TRBV19 with TRBJ1-2; D might be TRBD1 (5 bases). The V gene's germline CDR1 is LNHDA and CDR2 SQIVND (reference sequence). CDR3 length: 19 amino acids. The ends were cut back, 3 bases at V and 2 bases at J, with 25 bases in the middle.

This clonotype has just a few counts. This rearrangement joins TRBV29-1 to TRBJ1-4; 10 bases match TRBD1. CDR3 size: 17 residues. The V gene end was trimmed by 1 base and the J gene end by 6 bases; junction bases not matched to a gene: 11. In germline, CDR1 is SQVTM, CDR2 ANQGSEA. The CDR3 sequence is CSVEVPDRGTKYEKLFF. The CDR3 DNA is TGCAGCGTTGAAGTCCCGGACAGGGGGACGAAATATGAAAAACTGTTTTTT.

The J gene is TRBJ2-1, the V gene TRBV6-4, with TRBD1 as a possible D gene (5 bases). This CDR3 has 15 amino acids. Germline lookup yields CDR1 MRHNA and CDR2 SNTAGT. V was clipped by 10 bases and J by 0 bases, with 16 bases between them. The CDR3 reads CATKDSFRSYNEQFF. The CDR3 DNA reads TGTGCCACGAAAGACAGTTTTCGCTCCTACAATGAGCAGTTCTTC.